These 21 T cell receptor beta chains share one sample of origin, sequenced in a study of cytomegalovirus exposure and HLA in healthy donors. The PCR contained 60 Vbeta and 13 Jbeta primers. TCRdb keeps only in-frame clones here, not all; method: immunoSEQ multiplex PCR. The sample contains approximately 100,000 clones, approximately 70% of which appear only once. The material sequenced was PBMCs. All receptors come from a man aged 40-49 years in good health and CMV-seropositive.

The sample holds a few counts of this clone. This chain connects TRBV6-1 to TRBJ2-5, with a possible D match to TRBD1 (5 bases). Trimming shortened V by 1 base and J by 3 bases, and 12 bases separated the two germline ends. This CDR3 is 15 amino acids long. CDR1 is MNHNS, CDR2 SASEGT, per germline. This chain's CDR3 is CASSEGIGREETQYF. CDR3 in DNA: TGTGCCAGCAGTGAAGGGATTGGCAGGGAAGAGACCCAGTACTTC.

V is TRBV28 and J is TRBJ1-5, with D unresolved. Trimming removed 3 bases at V and 5 bases at J, with 14 bases between. Germline V gives CDR1 MDHEN, CDR2 SYDVKM. The CDR3 consists of 15 residues. This chain's CDR3 is CASSLSLGRDQPQHF. The CDR3 coding sequence is TGTGCCAGCAGTTTGTCCCTTGGTCGGGATCAGCCCCAGCATTTT.

This chain connects TRBV28 to TRBJ1-1; a weak D match, TRBD1 (6 bases). The V gene's germline CDR1 is MDHEN and CDR2 SYDVKM. The CDR3 is 15 residues long. Trimming took 3 bases from V and 3 from J, leaving 14 bases between them. The CDR3 nucleotides read TGTGCCAGCAGTTTCTACTCAAACAGGGACACTGAAGCTTTCTTT. This encodes CASSFYSNRDTEAFF.

This chain uses TRBV7-2 with TRBJ2-6, with 7 positions matching TRBD2. V lost 2 bases and J lost 1; bases outside the gene matches: 2. Germline V gives CDR1 SGHTA, CDR2 FQGNSA. This CDR3 region has 16 residues. The CDR3 region has the DNA TGTGCCAGCAGCTTATTGGGGGGGTCTGGGGCCAACGTCCTGACTTTC. This codes for CASSLLGGSGANVLTF.

The chain carries TRBV7-3 and TRBJ2-3; D is perhaps TRBD2 (6 bases). This CDR3 is 15 amino acids long. V lost 4 bases and J 4 bases, leaving 15 bases between the germline ends. CDR1 is SGHTA, CDR2 FQGTGA, per germline. In DNA, the CDR3 is TGTGCCAGCAGCTCGGCGGGAACCGTGCCAGATACGCAGTATTTT. This translates into CASSSAGTVPDTQYF. The full variable domain, completed using reference TRBV7-3 and TRBJ2-3, is GAGVSQTPSNKVTEKGKYVELRCDPISGHTALYWYRQSLGQGPEFLIYFQGTGAADDSGLPNDRFFAVRPEGSVSTLKIQRTERGDSAVYLCASSSAGTVPDTQYFGPGTRLTVL.

The V and J genes are TRBV11-3 and TRBJ2-1, with no clear D. This CDR3 spans 13 amino acids. CDR1 is SGHNT and CDR2 is YENEEA in the germline V gene. V lost 4 bases, J lost 0 bases, and 4 bases lay in between. The CDR3: CASSSGSYNEQFF. CDR3 DNA: TGTGCCAGCAGCTCGGGCTCCTACAATGAGCAGTTCTTC.

Remarks on this clone: One junction end does not reproduce the germline sequence, and a read error may be involved. The V and J genes are TRBV14 and TRBJ1-2; 7 bases are a match to TRBD1. This CDR3 has 12 residues. Germline V gene lookup returns CDR1 SGHDN and CDR2 FVKESK. The CDR3 loop reads CASSRADRAKNF. The DNA for the CDR3 is TGTGCCAGCAGCCGGGCAGACAGGGCGAAAAATTTC.

This chain links TRBV7-6 with TRBJ1-1; TRBD1 agrees at 7 bases. V lost 5 bases to trimming and J lost 1 base; unmatched junction nucleotides: 10. This CDR3 has 16 residues. CDR1 is SGHVS, CDR2 FNYEAQ, per germline. The chain's CDR3 is CASSPYRGRRNTEAFF. In DNA form, the CDR3 reads TGTGCCAGCAGCCCTTACAGGGGACGCCGGAACACTGAAGCTTTCTTT.

The chain links TRBV9 to TRBJ1-5, with D tentatively TRBD1 (5 bases). The CDR3 consists of 15 residues. The germline gives CDR1 SGDLS, CDR2 YYNGEE. Trimming cost V 0 bases and J 6 bases, with 13 bases left between them. The chain's CDR3 is CASSVDSGGSQPQHF. In DNA form, the CDR3 reads TGTGCCAGCAGCGTAGACAGCGGGGGAAGTCAGCCCCAGCATTTT.

The table lists this clone with a few counts. One junction end disagrees with the germline gene, perhaps due to a read error. V is TRBV9 and J is TRBJ2-3, with D possibly TRBD2 on 6 matching bases. Germline V CDR1 and CDR2: SGDLS, YYNGEE. This CDR3 has 11 amino acids. The CDR3 DNA reads as TGTGCCAGCAGCGGAAGGGACTCAACGACTTTT. Its protein is CASSGRDSTTF.

The CDR3 sequence is CASSWAQANEQFF. The CDR3 coding sequence is TGTGCCAGCAGTTGGGCCCAAGCAAATGAGCAGTTCTTC. The chain is built from TRBV6-5 and TRBJ2-1; D call uncertain. Trimming shortened V by 4 bases and J by 7 bases, and 11 bases separated the two germline ends. The CDR3 runs to 13 residues. Per germline, CDR1 MNHEY and CDR2 SVGAGI.

The rearrangement joins TRBV5-1 to TRBJ1-4, with no clear D. This CDR3 is built from 13 residues. Germline V CDR1 and CDR2: SGHRS, YFSETQ. Trimming removed 0 bases at V and 8 bases at J, with 8 bases between. The CDR3 nucleotides are TGCGCCAGCAGCTTGGCTGAACGGGAAAAACTGTTTTTT. Translated, it gives CASSLAEREKLFF.

This chain joins TRBV6-1 and TRBJ2-7, with TRBD1 as a possible D gene (5 bases). Per the germline V gene, CDR1 is MNHNS and CDR2 is SASEGT. The CDR3 runs 13 residues. V was trimmed by 6 bases and J by 1 base, leaving 10 bases between them. CDR3 protein: CASRNRSSYEQYF. For the CDR3, the DNA is TGTGCCAGCAGGAACAGGAGTTCCTACGAGCAGTACTTC.

This clone was recorded a few times. V usage is TRBV6-1 and J usage is TRBJ2-5; D possibly corresponds to TRBD2 (6 bases). The CDR3 has 14 residues. The V and J ends lost 7 bases and 1 base respectively, with 13 bases between them. The germline V gene has CDR1 MNHNS and CDR2 SASEGT. In DNA form, the CDR3 reads TGTGCCAGCAAGGTGGCGGGATCCCAAGAGACCCAGTACTTC. Translated: CASKVAGSQETQYF.

This clone was observed a handful of times. The genes are TRBV6-5 and TRBJ2-7; 9 nucleotides match TRBD2. The CDR3 sequence is 13 residues long. V lost 7 bases, J lost 7 bases, and 8 bases stayed unmatched. CDR1 is MNHEY and CDR2 is SVGAGI in the germline V gene. The CDR3 bases are TGTGCCAGCATGGTAGCGGGAGAGTCGGAGCAGTACTTC. Amino acids: CASMVAGESEQYF.

CDR3 sequence (DNA): TGTGCCAGCAGTCCGACAGGGATTAATGAAAAACTGTTTTTT. It specifies CASSPTGINEKLFF. V is TRBV7-8 and J is TRBJ1-4; 7 nucleotides align to TRBD1. This CDR3 has 14 amino acids. Germline V gives CDR1 SGHVS, CDR2 FQNEAQ. The V gene end was trimmed by 6 bases and the J gene end by 4 bases; junction bases not matched to a gene: 5.

V gene TRBV5-5 combines with J gene TRBJ2-7; 7 bases are a match to TRBD1. Trimming cost V 4 bases and J 2 bases; bases outside gene matches: 6. This CDR3 spans 14 amino acids. Germline V gene lookup returns CDR1 SGHKS and CDR2 YYEKEE (reference sequence). CDR3 DNA: TGTGCCAGCAGCACCGGGACAGTTACCTACGAGCAGTACGTC. Translated: CASSTGTVTYEQYV.

The chain combines TRBV7-2 with TRBJ1-2, with 9 nucleotides matching TRBD1. This CDR3 comprises 14 residues. V gave up 1 base and J gave up 6 bases; unmatched junction bases: 3. Germline V lookup: CDR1 SGHTA, CDR2 FQGNSA. As DNA, the CDR3 is TGTGCCAGCAGCTTAGGGTACAGGGGGCATGGCTACACCTTC. This sequence encodes CASSLGYRGHGYTF.

Written as DNA, the CDR3 is TGTGCCAGCAGACAGGGACAGGGCACCGGGGAGCTGTTTTTT. The encoded protein is CASRQGQGTGELFF. The chain recombines TRBV11-3 with TRBJ2-2, with 9 bases identical to TRBD1. The V gene end was trimmed by 6 bases and the J gene end by 4 bases; junction bases not matched to a gene: 3. CDR3 length: 14 amino acids. Looked up from germline, CDR1 is SGHNT and CDR2 is YENEEA.

There are a few counts of this clone. The V gene is TRBV30, the J gene TRBJ2-2, with 7 bases fitting TRBD1. CDR3 length: 13 residues. Trimming removed 1 base from V and 6 bases from J; junction bases left unmatched: 2. Germline CDR1 and CDR2: GTSNPN and SVGIG (reference sequence). The CDR3 DNA follows: TGTGCCTGGAGTGAGGGGGCGGCCGGGGAGCTGTTTTTT. It codes for CAWSEGAAGELFF.

In DNA form, the CDR3 reads TGTGCCAGCAGTTTATTTAGCGGGAGCTCCTACGAGCAGTACTTC. Residues: CASSLFSGSSYEQYF. This chain joins TRBV28 and TRBJ2-7; 9 positions match TRBD2. Germline V gives CDR1 MDHEN, CDR2 SYDVKM. The CDR3 runs to 15 residues. V shed 1 base and J 0 bases; nucleotides not matched to a gene: 1. Supplemented by reference TRBV28 and TRBJ2-7, the full variable domain reads DVKVTQSSRYLVKRTGEKVFLECVQDMDHENMFWYRQDPGLGLRLIYFSYDVKMKEKGDIPEGYSVSREKKERFSLILESASTNQTSMYLCASSLFSGSSYEQYFGPGTRLTVT.